These 31 T cell receptor beta chains were all obtained from the same sample, sequenced in a study of blood T cell repertoires in COVID-19. Some clones are missing from TCRdb's copy, which holds only in-frame ones; the method was immunoSEQ multiplex PCR. The repertoire holds approximately 350,000 clones, with 89% as singletons. Source material: peripheral blood. The receptors originated from a woman aged 30 to 39 with COVID-19, enrolled during active disease.

The V gene is TRBV29-1, the J gene TRBJ2-5, with 9 bases fitting TRBD2. Germline CDR1 is SQVTM and CDR2 is ANQGSEA. Unmatched junction bases numbered 16, after V lost 4 bases and J lost 7 bases. This CDR3 has 16 amino acids. CDR3: CSVGGLAGGPSGTQYF. In nucleotides, the CDR3 is TGCAGCGTTGGGGGACTCGCGGGGGGGCCCTCCGGGACCCAGTACTTC.

V usage is TRBV7-9 and J usage is TRBJ2-7; D is undetermined. Germline values: CDR1 SEHNR, CDR2 FQNEAQ (reference sequence). Trimming pared 1 base from V and 12 bases from J, leaving 16 bases between. This CDR3 comprises 13 residues. The CDR3 loop reads CASSLEAGTPLYF. The DNA of the CDR3 is TGTGCCAGCAGCTTAGAGGCAGGAACCCCGCTGTACTTC.

The gene calls are TRBV19 and TRBJ2-3, with 10 bases identical to TRBD2. The germline V gene encodes CDR1 LNHDA and CDR2 SQIVND (reference sequence). The CDR3 runs to 15 residues. Trimming at V came to 2 bases and at J to 4 bases, leaving 3 bases not matched to a gene. DNA of the CDR3: TGTGCCAGTAGTATACTAGCGGGAGTAGCAGATACGCAGTATTTT. This encodes CASSILAGVADTQYF.

CDR3 loop: CATSEPGLAGYEQFF. The CDR3 nucleotides are TGTGCCACCAGTGAGCCTGGACTAGCGGGGTACGAGCAGTTCTTC. The chain employs TRBV24-1 and TRBJ2-1; 12 bases line up with TRBD2. This CDR3 region has 15 residues. The germline CDR1 and CDR2 sequences are KGHDR and SFDVKD. V dropped 4 bases and J dropped 10; count of bases not matched to a gene: 7.

The rearrangement links TRBV6-5 to TRBJ1-4; no definite D call. Germline CDR1 reads MNHEY; CDR2 reads SVGAGI. The length of the CDR3 is 14 residues. The V end lost 6 bases, the J end lost 0 bases, and 8 bases lay between the germline ends. In DNA form, the CDR3 reads TGTGCCAGCAGCCCGACTGCAACTAATGAAAAACTGTTTTTT. It translates to CASSPTATNEKLFF.

The genes are TRBV10-1 and TRBJ2-5, with D perhaps TRBD2 (6 bases). The germline V gene encodes CDR1 WNHNN and CDR2 SYGVQD (reference sequence). The V gene lost 6 bases and the J gene lost 4 bases, with 18 bases spanning the gap. The CDR3 is 15 residues long. The CDR3 DNA reads as TGCGCCAGCAGGTTAGCGGAACTCTTTAGAGAGACCCAGTACTTC. Translated: CASRLAELFRETQYF.

V gene TRBV6-2 or TRBV6-3 combines with J gene TRBJ1-2, with D possibly matching TRBD1 (5 bases). Germline V gene sequence: CDR1 MNHEY, CDR2 SVGEGT. V lost 2 bases and J lost 4, with 11 bases in between. This CDR3 comprises 14 residues. As DNA, the CDR3 is TGTGCCAGCAGTTACCGGGGGGAGAGCTATGGCTACACCTTC. This gives the protein CASSYRGESYGYTF.

The chain has TRBV4-3 and TRBJ2-1; 10 nucleotides align to TRBD2. This CDR3 spans 18 amino acids. V dropped 0 bases and J dropped 2; count of bases not matched to a gene: 7. In germline, CDR1 is LGHNA, CDR2 YSLEER. The CDR3 DNA reads TGCGCCAGCAGCCAAGATAGGAGGCTAGCGGGAGCCTACAATGAGCAGTTCTTC. Amino acids: CASSQDRRLAGAYNEQFF.

The V gene is TRBV24-1, the J gene TRBJ2-5; 8 nucleotides line up with TRBD1. Germline-derived CDR1 and CDR2 are KGHDR and SFDVKD. The length of the CDR3 is 15 residues. V was clipped by 3 bases and J by 4 bases; unmatched bases: 6. CDR3 amino acids: CATSDGQGQGETQYF. The CDR3 bases are TGTGCCACCAGTGATGGACAGGGACAAGGAGAGACCCAGTACTTC.

This chain connects TRBV27 to TRBJ1-2; D might be TRBD1 (6 bases). This CDR3 has 16 residues. Trimming pared 3 bases from V and 0 bases from J, leaving 14 bases between. Germline V gene lookup returns CDR1 MNHEY and CDR2 SMNVEV (reference sequence). The CDR3 bases are TGTGCCAGCAGTTTTTTATACACAGGGACTAACTATGGCTACACCTTC. Protein product: CASSFLYTGTNYGYTF.

V and J are TRBV24-1 and TRBJ1-2; 7 bases match TRBD1. The CDR3 covers 12 residues. Germline values: CDR1 KGHDR, CDR2 SFDVKD. V lost 5 bases and J lost 7; bases outside the gene matches: 3. CDR3 bases: TGTGCCACCAGTGGCACAGGGGCTGGCTACACCTTC. Its translation: CATSGTGAGYTF.

The chain uses TRBV7-9 and TRBJ1-2; 7 bases fit TRBD1. The V and J ends lost 3 bases and 5 bases, in that order; junction bases with no gene match: 0. Germline lookup yields CDR1 SEHNR and CDR2 FQNEAQ (reference sequence). CDR3 size: 12 residues. CDR3 in DNA: TGTGCCAGCAGCTTGACAGGGTATGGCTACACCTTC. This sequence encodes CASSLTGYGYTF.

The chain carries TRBV6-2 or TRBV6-3 and TRBJ1-2, with D unresolved. The germline V gene has CDR1 MNHEY and CDR2 SVGEGT. The CDR3 spans 13 residues. Between the trimmed V and J ends, which lost 5 bases and 7 bases, there was a span of 14 bases. DNA for the CDR3: TGTGCCAGCAGTATTTCCGGTGGTTCTGGCTACACCTTC. It specifies CASSISGGSGYTF.

The chain carries TRBV28 and TRBJ2-7; 9 nucleotides line up with TRBD1. The CDR3 is made up of 14 amino acids. Germline CDR1 and CDR2: MDHEN and SYDVKM. Trimming cost V 6 bases and J 6 bases; bases outside gene matches: 9. The CDR3 loop reads CASRIPGQGGEQYF. The CDR3 nucleotides read TGTGCCAGCAGAATTCCGGGACAGGGAGGCGAGCAGTACTTC. The full variable domain, its missing parts supplied by reference TRBV28 and TRBJ2-7, is DVKVTQSSRYLVKRTGEKVFLECVQDMDHENMFWYRQDPGLGLRLIYFSYDVKMKEKGDIPEGYSVSREKKERFSLILESASTNQTSMYLCASRIPGQGGEQYFGPGTRLTVT.

V gene TRBV7-9 combines with J gene TRBJ1-1; D possibly corresponds to TRBD1 (6 bases). The V end lost 0 bases, the J end lost 3 bases, and 8 bases lay between the germline ends. The CDR3 runs 14 residues. Per the germline V gene, CDR1 is SEHNR and CDR2 is FQNEAQ (reference sequence). The chain's CDR3 is CASSLAQGYTEAFF. CDR3 bases: TGTGCCAGCAGCTTAGCGCAGGGGTACACTGAAGCTTTCTTT.

The chain links TRBV18 to TRBJ2-1; 8 nucleotides line up with TRBD1. The V gene end was trimmed by 8 bases and the J gene end by 1 base; junction bases not matched to a gene: 13. The CDR3 totals 17 residues. Germline CDR1 reads KGHSH; CDR2 reads LQKENI. The CDR3 DNA reads as TGTGCCAGCGCACATCAGGGGGCCGACGTATCCTACAATGAGCAGTTCTTC. Amino acid sequence: CASAHQGADVSYNEQFF. The whole variable domain, filled in from reference TRBV18 and TRBJ2-1, reads NAGVMQNPRHLVRRRGQEARLRCSPMKGHSHVYWYRQLPEEGLKFMVYLQKENIIDESGMPKERFSAEFPKEGPSILRIQQVVRGDSAAYFCASAHQGADVSYNEQFFGPGTRLTVL.

This clone was recorded once. The chain links TRBV11-2 to TRBJ2-5, with D hard to call. Germline V lookup: CDR1 SGHAT, CDR2 FQNNGV. V lost 0 bases to trimming and J lost 6 bases, with 8 bases between them. This CDR3 contains 13 residues. CDR3 sequence reads: CASSLDVRQTQYF. Written as DNA, the CDR3 is TGTGCCAGCAGCTTAGATGTGCGGCAGACCCAGTACTTC.

This clone showed up just a few times. The chain has TRBV6-2 or TRBV6-3 and TRBJ1-6, with TRBD1 matching over 7 bases. Germline-derived CDR1 and CDR2 are MNHEY and SVGEGT. V was clipped by 6 bases and J by 7 bases; unmatched bases: 6. This CDR3 spans 14 amino acids. The CDR3 DNA sequence: TGTGCCAGCAGCCGGGACAGAAACAATTCACCCCTCCACTTT. It yields the protein CASSRDRNNSPLHF.

The rearrangement links TRBV7-2 to TRBJ2-7; 11 nucleotides agree with TRBD2. V was pared by 6 bases and J by 6 bases, with 10 bases of the junction left unmatched. This CDR3 contains 15 residues. CDR1 SGHTA and CDR2 FQGNSA come from the germline V gene. CDR3 region: CASSQTLAGGGEQYF. The CDR3 bases are TGTGCCAGCAGTCAAACCCTAGCGGGGGGTGGCGAGCAGTACTTC.

The chain uses TRBV10-1 and TRBJ2-3; TRBD1 matches 7 bases. The CDR3 runs to 14 residues. Germline V gene lookup returns CDR1 WNHNN and CDR2 SYGVQD (reference sequence). V was clipped by 6 bases and J by 2 bases; unmatched bases: 5. The CDR3 loop reads CASRDRRSTDTQYF. Written as DNA, the CDR3 is TGCGCCAGCAGGGACAGGCGTTCCACAGATACGCAGTATTTT.

The chain is built from TRBV19 and TRBJ2-7; D might be TRBD1 (6 bases). CDR3 length: 14 residues. The V gene lost 5 bases and the J gene lost 1 base, with 12 bases spanning the gap. Germline V gene sequence: CDR1 LNHDA, CDR2 SQIVND (reference sequence). The CDR3 loop reads CASSDTGTSYEQYF. Here the CDR3 DNA reads TGTGCCAGTAGTGATACCGGGACATCCTACGAGCAGTACTTC.

The CDR3 bases are TGTGCCAGTAGTGAACAGGGGGGCAATCAGCCCCAGCATTTT. It specifies CASSEQGGNQPQHF. The genes are TRBV19 and TRBJ1-5; 8 nucleotides match TRBD1. Germline CDR1 reads LNHDA; CDR2 reads SQIVND (reference sequence). The ends lost 5 bases at V and 2 bases at J; junction bases unmatched: 2. The CDR3 is 14 amino acids.

The genes are TRBV7-2 and TRBJ2-7; maybe TRBD2 (5 bases). The germline gives CDR1 SGHTA, CDR2 FQGNSA. Trimming took off 0 bases at V and 1 base at J, with 13 bases between the two ends. This CDR3 is built from 16 residues. The DNA for the CDR3 is TGTGCCAGCAGCTTAGCGCACGGGGATGTTTCCTACGAGCAGTACTTC. It encodes CASSLAHGDVSYEQYF.

This clone has just one count. CDR3 DNA: TGTGCCAGCAGCTTAAGTCCGGGGACACACAATGAGCAGTTCTTC. Its translation: CASSLSPGTHNEQFF. V gene TRBV5-4 combines with J gene TRBJ2-1; maybe TRBD1 (6 bases). This CDR3 comprises 15 residues. The germline V gene has CDR1 SGHNT and CDR2 YYREEE (reference sequence). Trimming pared 2 bases from V and 5 bases from J, leaving 14 bases between.

The chain employs TRBV6-2 or TRBV6-3 and TRBJ1-2; D ambiguous. Germline assignment: CDR1 MNHEY and CDR2 SVGEGT. The CDR3 sequence is 13 residues long. V was pared by 6 bases and J by 4 bases, with 12 bases between. CDR3 loop: CASSPEGTYGYTF. The CDR3 DNA follows: TGTGCCAGCAGCCCCGAGGGTACCTATGGCTACACCTTC.

This clone was observed once. The chain uses TRBV5-1 and TRBJ2-6, with D hard to call. This CDR3 spans 15 amino acids. Per germline, CDR1 SGHRS and CDR2 YFSETQ. Between the trimmed V and J ends, which lost 4 bases and 0 bases, there was a span of 8 bases. CDR3 protein: CASSPLYSGANVLTF. The CDR3 DNA reads as TGCGCCAGCAGCCCTCTCTACTCTGGGGCCAACGTCCTGACTTTC.

The chain combines TRBV10-2 with TRBJ1-4; D is perhaps TRBD1 (6 bases). The CDR3 loop spans 15 amino acids. V lost 2 bases and J lost 5, with 12 bases in between. From germline, CDR1 is WSHSY and CDR2 SAAADI. CDR3: CASSENLTGNEKLFF. Here the CDR3 DNA reads TGCGCCAGCAGTGAGAACCTGACAGGCAATGAAAAACTGTTTTTT.

V is TRBV10-3 and J is TRBJ1-2, with unresolved D. Germline V gives CDR1 ENHRY, CDR2 SYGVKD. The CDR3 is 14 amino acids. Between the trimmed V and J ends, which lost 0 bases and 1 base, there was a span of 6 bases. In DNA, the CDR3 is TGTGCCATCAGTGAGTCTCCAAATAACTATGGCTACACCTTC. It translates to CAISESPNNYGYTF.

J is TRBJ2-7 and V is TRBV7-2; 14 nucleotides agree with TRBD2. With V trimmed by 0 bases and J by 6 bases, 4 bases remained unmatched. Looked up from germline, CDR1 is SGHTA and CDR2 is FQGNSA. The CDR3 extends over 16 amino acids. The CDR3 coding sequence is TGTGCCAGCAGCTTAGCCCCGACTAGCGGGGGGGGCGAGCAGTACTTC. This sequence encodes CASSLAPTSGGGEQYF. Full variable domain (rest looked up from reference TRBV7-2 and TRBJ2-7): GAGVSQSPSNKVTEKGKDVELRCDPISGHTALYWYRQSLGQGLEFLIYFQGNSAPDKSGLPSDRFSAERTGGSVSTLTIQRTQQEDSAVYLCASSLAPTSGGGEQYFGPGTRLTVT.

The genes are TRBV5-1 and TRBJ2-3; TRBD2 matches at 12 bases. The trim removed 0 bases at V and 4 bases at J, leaving 3 bases unmatched. Per germline, CDR1 SGHRS and CDR2 YFSETQ. This CDR3 has 16 amino acids. The CDR3 is CASSLASGGAADTQYF. The CDR3 DNA reads TGCGCCAGCAGCTTGGCTAGCGGGGGGGCGGCAGATACGCAGTATTTT.

In this sample, this clone turned up many times. The V call is TRBV14, the J call TRBJ2-3; maybe TRBD2 (6 bases). Germline V gene data show CDR1 as SGHDN and CDR2 as FVKESK. This CDR3 has 14 amino acids. Trimming stripped 4 bases from V and 2 bases from J, with 10 bases between. CDR3 nucleotide sequence: TGTGCCAGCAGCCTCTCGGGAGTCACAGATACGCAGTATTTT. This encodes CASSLSGVTDTQYF.